This T cell receptor beta chain is from a study of OX40 agonist ivuxolimab in advanced cancers. For the study at large: Patients were given ivuxolimab, an antibody that agonizes OX40 (CD134). Each dose-escalation patient presented with hepatocellular carcinoma, melanoma, renal cell or head and neck cancer. Three patients responded partially, comprising one with hepatocellular carcinoma and two with cutaneous melanoma.

Produced via immunoSEQ multiplex PCR; TCRdb's table is partial and in-frame only. Here the sample spans about 36,000 clones, nearly 80% being singletons. This CDR3 has 18 amino acids. Germline V lookup: CDR1 LNHDA, CDR2 SQIVND (reference sequence). The trim removed 0 bases at V and 5 bases at J, leaving 13 bases unmatched. With regard to this clone: What it binds is not known.

Whole-study findings and limits: Clonal expansion by week 6 occurred in CD4+ and CD8+ blood T cells (at 0.1 to 3.0 mg/kg).

The source was CD4+ or CD8+ T cells sorted from blood, collected in a trial of the OX40 agonist ivuxolimab. The origin of this receptor is an adult with an advanced solid tumor such as melanoma, head and neck, liver or kidney cancer. V is TRBV19 and J is TRBJ2-1; 7 nucleotides match TRBD2. The CDR3 DNA reads TGTGCCAGTAGTATAGATCCAGTATCTAGCGGCCCCCACAATGAGCAGTTCTTC. Translated, it gives CASSIDPVSSGPHNEQFF. Drawing the rest from reference TRBV19 and TRBJ2-1, the complete variable domain is DGGITQSPKYLFRKEGQNVTLSCEQNLNHDAMYWYRQDPGQGLRLIYYSQIVNDFQKGDIAEGYSVSREKKESFPLTVTSAQKNPTAFYLCASSIDPVSSGPHNEQFFGPGTRLTVL.